In its sample, the clone carrying this T cell receptor beta chain was seen many times. CDR1 is KGHDR and CDR2 is SFDVKD in the germline V gene. The V gene lost 4 bases and the J gene lost 1 base, with 12 bases spanning the gap. The CDR3 contains 15 residues. Amplification yielded TCR beta CDR3 regions, with RNA transcripts as the source. A first-round RT-PCR of the TCR CDR3 used the HTBI primer set. In TCRdb, the multiplex PCR reads were re-called with MiXCR into one record per CDR3 protein. The sample has 380,000 or so distinct CDR3 sequences, about 13% seen once. This sample was included in a study of T cells in Graves' hyperthyroidism and ophthalmopathy.

The TCR sequence derives from a man aged 30-40 years with Graves' hyperthyroidism that later progressed to Graves' ophthalmopathy. The chain uses TRBV24-1 and TRBJ1-1; D call uncertain. What was sequenced was blood. The CDR3 sequence: CATSEADGKNTEAFF. The DNA of the CDR3 is TGTGCCACCAGTGAGGCGGACGGAAAGAACACTGAAGCTTTCTTT.